A single sample is the source of the 16 T cell receptor beta chains below, sequenced in a study of blood T cell repertoires in COVID-19. Profiled with immunoSEQ multiplex PCR; TCRdb holds only in-frame clones, not every one. The data contain around 300,000 clones, around 90% of them singletons. Sequences were obtained from peripheral blood. These TCRs come from a woman aged 25 to 39 with COVID-19, enrolled during active disease.

The rearrangement joins TRBV9 to TRBJ2-6, with D possibly matching TRBD1 (6 bases). Germline lookup yields CDR1 SGDLS and CDR2 YYNGEE. V was cut by 4 bases and J by 4 bases, with 27 bases left in between. This CDR3 comprises 20 residues. The CDR3 sequence is CASSPRGFVGTGTGANVLTF. The CDR3 DNA sequence: TGTGCCAGCAGCCCCCGTGGGTTCGTGGGCACAGGGACCGGGGCCAACGTCCTGACTTTC.

The chain combines TRBV7-3 with TRBJ2-2, with D unclear. The V and J ends lost 3 bases and 6 bases respectively, with 8 bases between them. This CDR3 is 13 amino acids long. Germline assignment: CDR1 SGHTA and CDR2 FQGTGA. DNA of the CDR3: TGTGCCAGCAGCTTGTCAGTATCCGGGGAGCTGTTTTTT. This encodes CASSLSVSGELFF.

The chain links TRBV11-3 to TRBJ1-1; the match to TRBD1 covers 7 bases. Trimming at V came to 4 bases and at J to 7 bases, leaving 6 bases not matched to a gene. The CDR3 spans 13 residues. CDR1 and CDR2 (germline): SGHNT, YENEEA. Written as DNA, the CDR3 is TGTGCCAGCAGCTCCACCAGGGGGAATGAAGCTTTCTTT. It codes for CASSSTRGNEAFF.

V usage is TRBV18 and J usage is TRBJ1-5; 8 bases agree with TRBD1. Germline assignment: CDR1 KGHSH and CDR2 LQKENI. The CDR3 is 14 amino acids. V dropped 3 bases and J dropped 6; count of bases not matched to a gene: 4. CDR3 amino acids: CASSPQGAGQPQHF. CDR3 coding DNA: TGTGCCAGCTCACCCCAGGGGGCGGGTCAGCCCCAGCATTTT. The full variable domain, in which reference TRBV18 and TRBJ1-5 provide the parts outside the CDR3, is NAGVMQNPRHLVRRRGQEARLRCSPMKGHSHVYWYRQLPEEGLKFMVYLQKENIIDESGMPKERFSAEFPKEGPSILRIQQVVRGDSAAYFCASSPQGAGQPQHFGDGTRLSIL.

This clone was picked up one time. This sequence joins TRBV19 and TRBJ1-5, with 8 bases matching TRBD1. Germline V lookup: CDR1 LNHDA, CDR2 SQIVND (reference sequence). The CDR3 is 16 residues long. After removal of 2 bases from V and 3 bases from J, the junction contained 6 bases not matched to a gene. CDR3 protein: CASSIRGTGLNQPQHF. In DNA form, the CDR3 reads TGTGCCAGTAGTATAAGGGGGACAGGACTCAATCAGCCCCAGCATTTT.

The chain uses TRBV9 and TRBJ2-5, with 10 bases aligning to TRBD2. CDR1 is SGDLS and CDR2 is YYNGEE in the germline V gene. Trimming took 0 bases from V and 4 from J; bases not matched to a gene: 3. The CDR3 has 15 residues. The CDR3 is CASSVGTSGIETQYF. The CDR3 coding sequence is TGTGCCAGCAGCGTAGGTACTAGCGGGATAGAGACCCAGTACTTC.

This chain joins TRBV4-3 and TRBJ1-6; D is unresolved. The V and J ends lost 1 base and 9 bases respectively, with 13 bases between them. The CDR3 contains 15 residues. Per germline, CDR1 LGHNA and CDR2 YSLEER. CDR3 bases: TGCGCCAGCAGCCAAGGATTGGATCGGAGTTCACCCCTCCACTTT. Amino acids: CASSQGLDRSSPLHF.

The chain couples TRBV2 to TRBJ2-7; unclear D gene. The germline CDR1 and CDR2 sequences are SNHLY and FYNNEI. V lost 8 bases, J lost 3 bases, and 5 bases lay in between. The CDR3 sequence is 10 residues long. For the CDR3, the DNA is TGTGCCAGCGGGCGCTACGAGCAGTACTTC. Its translation: CASGRYEQYF. The full variable domain, its missing parts supplied by reference TRBV2 and TRBJ2-7, is EPEVTQTPSHQVTQMGQEVILRCVPISNHLYFYWYRQILGQKVEFLVSFYNNEISEKSEIFDDQFSVERPDGSNFTLKIRSTKLEDSAMYFCASGRYEQYFGPGTRLTVT.

The chain uses TRBV5-6 and TRBJ2-7; no reliable D call. CDR1 is SGHDT, CDR2 YYEEEE, per germline. Between the trimmed V and J ends, which lost 2 bases and 6 bases, there was a span of 9 bases. The CDR3 length is 12 residues. The CDR3 spells CASSFYYSEQYF. Here the CDR3 DNA reads TGTGCCAGCAGCTTTTACTACTCCGAGCAGTACTTC.

This clone occurred a few times. The chain joins TRBV30 to TRBJ1-1; 7 nucleotides agree with TRBD1. CDR1 and CDR2 (germline): GTSNPN, SVGIG (reference sequence). The trim removed 7 bases at V and 9 bases at J, leaving 14 bases unmatched. This CDR3 region has 13 residues. The CDR3 region is CAYRRDSGVKAFF. The CDR3 DNA reads as TGTGCCTACCGACGGGACAGCGGAGTGAAAGCTTTCTTT.

This chain uses TRBV12-3 or TRBV12-4 with TRBJ1-3; D unclear. The CDR3 consists of 11 residues. Trimming took off 7 bases at V and 7 bases at J, with 8 bases between the two ends. Here the CDR3 reads CASTPSNTIYF. The CDR3 nucleotides are TGTGCCAGCACCCCTTCTAACACCATATATTTT.

This clone has a single count. The CDR3 DNA reads TGTGCCAGTAGTATGCAGGCCGCCCTTATGAACACTGAAGCTTTCTTT. This encodes CASSMQAALMNTEAFF. The chain has TRBV19 and TRBJ1-1; D is undetermined. The CDR3 loop spans 16 amino acids. Per germline, CDR1 LNHDA and CDR2 SQIVND (reference sequence). V lost 3 bases and J lost 0, with 14 bases in between.

V gene TRBV21-1 combines with J gene TRBJ1-6; the table names TRBD1, a call not compared with the DNA. TRBV21-1 is noted as a pseudogene. The CDR3 runs to 15 residues. CDR3: CASSPSHRGNSPLHF. The CDR3 DNA follows: TGTGCCAGCAGCCCAAGTCACAGGGGGAATTCACCCCTCCACTTT.

This rearrangement joins TRBV29-1 to TRBJ1-1; unclear D gene. Germline V gene sequence: CDR1 SQVTM, CDR2 ANQGSEA. The CDR3 length is 12 residues. V was pared by 8 bases and J by 2 bases, with 12 bases between. CDR3 coding DNA: TGCAGCACGCGGGGTATCAACACTGAAGCTTTCTTT. Its protein is CSTRGINTEAFF.

J is TRBJ1-2 and V is TRBV10-3; tentatively, D is TRBD1 (5 bases). Trimming stripped 4 bases from V and 6 bases from J, with 21 bases between. Germline-derived CDR1 and CDR2 are ENHRY and SYGVKD. The CDR3 covers 16 residues. The CDR3 DNA sequence: TGTGCCATCAGTGCGAAGGACACGACCTTGGATGATGGCTACACCTTC. Translated: CAISAKDTTLDDGYTF.

V usage is TRBV7-3 and J usage is TRBJ2-1; 8 positions agree with TRBD2. The CDR3 consists of 15 residues. In germline, CDR1 is SGHTA, CDR2 FQGTGA. V lost 5 bases and J lost 0; bases outside the gene matches: 3. DNA for the CDR3: TGTGCCAGCAGCGCCAGCGGGAGCTCCTACAATGAGCAGTTCTTC. This codes for CASSASGSSYNEQFF.